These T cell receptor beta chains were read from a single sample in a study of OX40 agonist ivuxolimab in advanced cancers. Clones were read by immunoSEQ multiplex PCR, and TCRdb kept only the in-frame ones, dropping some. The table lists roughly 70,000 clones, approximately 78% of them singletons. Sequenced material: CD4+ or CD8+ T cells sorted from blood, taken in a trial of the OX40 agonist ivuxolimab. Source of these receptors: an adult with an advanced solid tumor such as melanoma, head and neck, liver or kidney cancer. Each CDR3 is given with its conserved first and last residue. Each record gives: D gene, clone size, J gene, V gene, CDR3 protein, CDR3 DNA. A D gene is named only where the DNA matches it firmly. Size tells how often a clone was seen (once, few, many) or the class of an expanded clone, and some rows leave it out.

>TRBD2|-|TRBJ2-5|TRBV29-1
CSVTIGAGEGETQYF
TGCAGCGTGACCATAGGAGCGGGAGAAGGAGAGACCCAGTACTTC
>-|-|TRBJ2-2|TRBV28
CASSFDPNTGELFF
TGTGCCAGCAGTTTTGACCCGAACACCGGGGAGCTGTTTTTT
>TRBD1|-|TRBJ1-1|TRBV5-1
CASSAKITGADTEAFF
TGCGCCAGCAGCGCAAAAATAACAGGGGCGGACACTGAAGCTTTCTTT
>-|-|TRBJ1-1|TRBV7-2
CASSSPDWVRPTFF
TGTGCCAGCAGCTCCCCGGACTGGGTGCGTCCGACTTTCTTT
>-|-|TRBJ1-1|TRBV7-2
CASRPQANTEAFF
TGTGCCAGCAGACCCCAGGCGAACACTGAAGCTTTCTTT
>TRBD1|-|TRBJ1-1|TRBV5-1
CASSLQTGGITEAFF
TGCGCCAGCAGCTTGCAAACAGGGGGGATCACTGAAGCTTTCTTT
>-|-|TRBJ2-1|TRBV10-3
CAISGANEQFF
TGTGCCATCAGTGGGGCCAATGAGCAGTTCTTC
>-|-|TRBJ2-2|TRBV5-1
CASSAQGRTGELFF
TGCGCCAGCAGCGCCCAGGGTCGGACCGGGGAGCTGTTTTTT
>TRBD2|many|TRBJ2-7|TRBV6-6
CASSQPGGGSDEQYF
TGTGCCAGCAGTCAGCCCGGGGGAGGGAGCGACGAGCAGTACTTC
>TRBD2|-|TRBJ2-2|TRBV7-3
CASSLGTSGRGTGELFF
TGTGCCAGCAGCCTTGGGACTAGCGGGAGGGGCACCGGGGAGCTGTTTTTT
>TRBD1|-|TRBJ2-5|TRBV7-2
CASSPDRGQETQYF
TGTGCCAGCAGCCCGGACAGGGGCCAAGAGACCCAGTACTTC
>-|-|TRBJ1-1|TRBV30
CAWSSTTNTEAFF
TGTGCCTGGAGTTCGACAACGAACACTGAAGCTTTCTTT
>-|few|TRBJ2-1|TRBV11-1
CASSPGRRGRSYNEQFF
TGTGCCAGCAGCCCAGGGAGGCGGGGTCGCTCCTACAATGAGCAGTTCTTC
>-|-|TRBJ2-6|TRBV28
CASRVNTGRRLSGANVLTF
TGTGCCAGCAGGGTCAACACGGGACGACGCCTCTCTGGGGCCAACGTCCTGACTTTC
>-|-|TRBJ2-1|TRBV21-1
CASSKEGRESYNEQFF
TGTGCCAGCAGCAAAGAGGGGCGGGAGTCGTACAATGAGCAGTTCTTC
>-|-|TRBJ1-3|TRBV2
CASSRDTSGNTIYF
TGTGCCAGCAGTCGGGACACTTCTGGAAACACCATATATTTT
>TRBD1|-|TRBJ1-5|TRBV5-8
CASSGGGQIRQPQHF
TGTGCCAGCAGCGGTGGGGGACAGATAAGGCAGCCCCAGCATTTT
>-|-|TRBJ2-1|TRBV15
CATSSGGRLISYNEQFF
TGTGCCACCAGCAGCGGAGGGAGACTGATATCCTACAATGAGCAGTTCTTC
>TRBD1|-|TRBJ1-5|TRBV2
CASRTGGGQPQHF
TGTGCCAGCAGGACAGGGGGCGGGCAGCCCCAGCATTTT
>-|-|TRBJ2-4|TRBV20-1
CSAPAGNIQYF
TGCAGTGCTCCAGCTGGAAACATTCAGTACTTC
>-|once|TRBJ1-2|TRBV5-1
CASSSEPKRSGYTF
TGCGCCAGCAGCTCCGAACCCAAGCGCTCTGGCTACACCTTC
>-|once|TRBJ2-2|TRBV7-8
CASITPSGELFF
TGTGCCAGCATCACACCCTCCGGGGAGCTGTTTTTT
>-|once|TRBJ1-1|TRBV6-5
CASGRGEAFF
TGTGCCAGCGGTAGGGGTGAAGCTTTCTTT
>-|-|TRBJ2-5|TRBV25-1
CASSFNQETQYF
TGTGCCAGCAGTTTCAACCAAGAGACCCAGTACTTC
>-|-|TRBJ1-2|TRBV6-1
CASSAELNYGYTF
TGTGCCAGCAGTGCGGAGTTAAACTATGGCTACACCTTC
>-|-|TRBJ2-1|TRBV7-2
CASSLLASLRYNEQFF
TGTGCCAGCAGCTTATTAGCCAGCTTAAGATACAATGAGCAGTTCTTC
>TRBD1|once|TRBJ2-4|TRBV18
CASSPPTGGIIQYF
TGTGCCAGCTCACCGCCAACAGGGGGCATCATTCAGTACTTC
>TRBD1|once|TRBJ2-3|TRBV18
CASSPQGAGDTQYF
TGTGCCAGCTCACCACAGGGGGCAGGAGATACGCAGTATTTT
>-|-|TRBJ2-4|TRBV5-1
CASSLTGTPENIQYF
TGCGCCAGCAGCTTGACCGGGACGCCAGAAAACATTCAGTACTTC
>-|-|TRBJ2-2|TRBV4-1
CASSFSLKGRNTGELFF
TGCGCCAGCAGTTTCTCCCTGAAGGGGCGAAACACCGGGGAGCTGTTTTTT
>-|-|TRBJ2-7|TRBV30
CAWSARRYGYEQYF
TGTGCCTGGAGTGCGCGTCGGTACGGGTACGAGCAGTACTTC
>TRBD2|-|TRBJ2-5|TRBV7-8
CASSSFGLAVQETQYF
TGTGCCAGCAGCTCCTTCGGACTAGCGGTCCAAGAGACCCAGTACTTC
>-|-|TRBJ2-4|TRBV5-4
CASSLGAAGNIQYF
TGTGCCAGCAGCTTGGGTGCAGCTGGGAACATTCAGTACTTC
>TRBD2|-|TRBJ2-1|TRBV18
CASSPAGTSGSGEQFF
TGTGCCAGCTCACCGGCCGGGACTAGCGGGAGTGGTGAGCAGTTCTTC
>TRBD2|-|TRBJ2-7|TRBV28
CASSLNLAAAYEQYF
TGTGCCAGCAGTTTAAACCTAGCGGCGGCCTACGAGCAGTACTTC
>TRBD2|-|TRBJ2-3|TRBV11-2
CASSLGGSWTDTQYF
TGTGCCAGCAGCTTAGGCGGGAGTTGGACAGATACGCAGTATTTT
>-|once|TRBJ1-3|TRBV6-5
CASSPGRNTIYF
TGTGCCAGCAGTCCAGGGCGAAACACCATATATTTT
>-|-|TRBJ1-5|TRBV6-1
CASSGSFNQPQHF
TGTGCCAGCAGTGGGTCTTTCAATCAGCCCCAGCATTTT
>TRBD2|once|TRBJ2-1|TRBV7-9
CASNKDLAGGNEQFF
TGTGCCAGCAACAAAGACTTAGCGGGGGGCAATGAGCAGTTCTTC
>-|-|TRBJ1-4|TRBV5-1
CASSPDNSPNEKLFF
TGCGCCAGCAGCCCAGATAACAGCCCTAATGAAAAACTGTTTTTT
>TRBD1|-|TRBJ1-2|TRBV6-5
CASSYSTGRGYTF
TGTGCCAGCAGTTACTCGACAGGGCGGGGCTACACCTTC
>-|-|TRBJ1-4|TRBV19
CASSTGLGTATNEKLFF
TGTGCCAGTAGTACCGGGCTAGGCACTGCAACTAATGAAAAACTGTTTTTT
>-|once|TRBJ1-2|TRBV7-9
CASSLETSPYGYTF
TGTGCCAGCAGCTTAGAGACATCTCCCTATGGCTACACCTTC
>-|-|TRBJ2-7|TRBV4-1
CASSPSLLTGQYF
TGCGCCAGCAGCCCTTCTCTCCTAACTGGGCAGTACTTC
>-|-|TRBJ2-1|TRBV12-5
CASGLTRMGLTNEQFF
TGTGCTAGTGGTTTGACCCGGATGGGGCTCACCAATGAGCAGTTCTTC
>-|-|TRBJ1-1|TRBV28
CASSLSENTEAFF
TGTGCCAGCAGTTTGTCAGAGAACACTGAAGCTTTCTTT
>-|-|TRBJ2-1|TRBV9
CASSPAGNSYNEQFF
TGTGCCAGCAGCCCTGCGGGAAACTCCTACAATGAGCAGTTCTTC
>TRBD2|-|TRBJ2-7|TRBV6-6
CASSYPGTSGPYEQYF
TGTGCCAGCAGTTATCCAGGGACTAGCGGACCCTACGAGCAGTACTTC
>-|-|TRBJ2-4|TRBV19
CASSIGKTDTKNIQYF
TGTGCCAGTAGTATAGGGAAGACAGACACCAAAAACATTCAGTACTTC
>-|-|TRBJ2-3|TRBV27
CASSQRYPEMQYF
TGTGCCAGCAGTCAAAGATACCCCGAGATGCAGTATTTT
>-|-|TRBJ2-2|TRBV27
CASSLLPDTGELFF
TGTGCCAGCAGTTTATTGCCCGACACCGGGGAGCTGTTTTTT
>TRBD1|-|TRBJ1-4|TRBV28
CASSLDRAGSEKLFF
TGTGCCAGCAGTTTAGACAGGGCGGGATCTGAAAAACTGTTTTTT
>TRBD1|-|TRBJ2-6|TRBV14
CASSTPGGGSGANVLTF
TGTGCCAGCAGCACCCCAGGGGGTGGCTCTGGGGCCAACGTCCTGACTTTC
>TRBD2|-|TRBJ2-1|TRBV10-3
CAISESGTSGRNEQFF
TGTGCCATCAGTGAGTCCGGGACTAGCGGGAGAAATGAGCAGTTCTTC
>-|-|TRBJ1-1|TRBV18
CASTTMGNTEAFF
TGTGCCAGCACCACCATGGGTAACACTGAAGCTTTCTTT
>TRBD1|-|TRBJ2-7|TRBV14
CASSLGGTGRFEQYF
TGTGCCAGCAGCCTTGGGGGGACAGGGCGTTTCGAGCAGTACTTC
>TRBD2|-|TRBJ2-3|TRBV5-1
CASSKGTSGRIGTDTQYF
TGCGCCAGCAGTAAGGGGACTAGCGGGAGGATAGGCACAGATACGCAGTATTTT
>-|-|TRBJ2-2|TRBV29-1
CSVGRTSNTGELFF
TGCAGCGTTGGCAGGACCAGTAACACCGGGGAGCTGTTTTTT
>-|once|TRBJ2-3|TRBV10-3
CAISERTSTDTQYF
TGTGCCATCAGTGAGCGTACTAGCACAGATACGCAGTATTTT